The T cell receptor (beta chain) under discussion was sequenced for a study of T-cell reconstitution after alpha-beta-depleted transplantation in children. Study-wide results and caveats: Several hundred graft clones that had expanded were reportedly the source of alpha-beta T cells about two months after transplant. Most T-cell counts and diversity one year after the transplant came from T cells that were newly produced.

The sample holds a few counts of this clonotype. Its antigen is unidentified. Unique molecular identifiers were used in preparing the TCRbeta library. Each CDR3 protein gets one entry after TCRdb re-called the PCR reads with MiXCR. This table has about 540,000 distinct CDR3 sequences, 27% appearing once. This receptor was identified in a boy less than two years old with Wiskott-Aldrich syndrome, due to receive a stem cell transplant. The sequenced sample was PBMCs, obtained before TCRalphabeta/CD19-depleted stem cell transplant.

CDR3 sequence reads: CASSLESVLYEQYF. DNA for the CDR3: TGCGCCAGCAGCTTGGAGTCAGTGCTCTACGAGCAGTACTTC. The chain has TRBV5-1 and TRBJ2-7; D unresolved. The CDR3 length is 14 residues. Between the trimmed V and J ends, which lost 0 bases and 3 bases, there was a span of 10 bases. Per the germline V gene, CDR1 is SGHRS and CDR2 is YFSETQ.